This is a list of T cell receptor beta chains from one sample in a study of cytomegalovirus exposure and HLA in healthy donors. Sequenced by immunoSEQ multiplex PCR; TCRdb stores in-frame clones only, minus some. The sample holds some 250,000 clones, around 80% seen once. The source material was PBMCs. Every receptor here comes from a woman aged 40 to 55 in good health and CMV-seropositive. CDR3s include the opening cysteine and the closing phenylalanine or tryptophan. Fields, in order: clone size, V gene, J gene, D gene, CDR3 DNA, CDR3 protein. The D gene is left open where the match is weak. A row's size may be missing; if present it is once, few, many or a size class.

.	TRBV5-6	TRBJ1-4	TRBD1	TGTGCCAGCAGCTTGTATCGGGACGCCGGGACAGGGGATGAAAAACTGTTTTTT	CASSLYRDAGTGDEKLFF
.	TRBV19	TRBJ2-2	.	TGTGCCAGTAGTCCCGGGACACCGGGGACCGGGGAGCTGTTTTTT	CASSPGTPGTGELFF
.	TRBV1	TRBJ2-7	.	TGCACCAGCAGCCAAAGCCAGCGAGGCTTGAGAGACGAGCAGTACTTC	CTSSQSQRGLRDEQYF
.	TRBV27	TRBJ2-5	TRBD1	TGTGCCGGGACAGCCATTCAGGAGACCCAGTACTTC	CAGTAIQETQYF
.	TRBV11-2	TRBJ1-2	.	TGTGCCAGCAGCTTATTTGGAGACGGCTACACCTTC	CASSLFGDGYTF
.	TRBV19	TRBJ2-7	.	TGTGCCAGTAGTTTACAGGGTCGCTCCTACGAGCAGTACTTC	CASSLQGRSYEQYF
.	TRBV6-1	TRBJ1-2	.	TGTGCCAGCAAGTTGAGTTCTAACTATGGCTACACCTTC	CASKLSSNYGYTF
few	TRBV5-1	TRBJ2-1	.	TGCGCCAGCAGCCCAGGAGGGGAGGATGAGCAGTTCTTC	CASSPGGEDEQFF
few	TRBV30	TRBJ1-1	.	TGTGCCTGGAGTGTAGAACGGGCCTGGGGAGCTGAAGCTTTCTTT	CAWSVERAWGAEAFF
.	TRBV29-1	TRBJ2-2	.	TGCAGCGTTAAGGGGCTCGACATTAACGGGGAGCTGTTTTTT	CSVKGLDINGELFF
.	TRBV7-9	TRBJ2-5	.	TGTTCCAGCAGCTCCACCGGGTCAGAGACCCAGTACTTC	CSSSSTGSETQYF
.	TRBV18	TRBJ1-1	.	TGTGCCAGCTCGTCGGGACATAGGAACACTGAAGCTTTCTTT	CASSSGHRNTEAFF
.	TRBV11-2	TRBJ1-2	TRBD1	TGTGCCAGCAGCGCCCCAGGGGGGTCCAGCTATGGCTACACCTTC	CASSAPGGSSYGYTF
.	TRBV30	TRBJ1-2	.	TGTGCCTGGAGCGGGATTCGCGGCTATGGCTACACCTTC	CAWSGIRGYGYTF
.	TRBV5-6	TRBJ2-2	.	TGTGCCAGCCGCTCTGGAGGGACTGCCATGAACACCGGGGAGCTGTTTTTT	CASRSGGTAMNTGELFF
.	TRBV7-2	TRBJ2-7	.	TGTGCCAGCAGCTTAGTAGGGGATGAGGCCTACGAGCAGTACTTC	CASSLVGDEAYEQYF
.	TRBV19	TRBJ2-6	.	TGTGCCAGTAGTACGGTTTTTGGGGCCAACGTCCTGACTTTC	CASSTVFGANVLTF
.	TRBV7-3	TRBJ2-1	.	TGTGCCAGCAGCCCCGATAGCGGAAACTCCTACAATGAGCAGTTCTTC	CASSPDSGNSYNEQFF
.	TRBV7-6	TRBJ2-1	.	TGTGCCAGCAGCTTACAAGCGGAGCAGTTCTTC	CASSLQAEQFF
.	TRBV2	TRBJ2-7	.	TGTGCCAGCATTAATGAATACGAGCAGTACTTC	CASINEYEQYF
.	TRBV7-2	TRBJ1-5	.	TGTGCCAGCAGCCTTGGGAGACTCAATCAGCCCCAGCATTTT	CASSLGRLNQPQHF
.	TRBV11-1	TRBJ1-3	TRBD1	TGTGCCAGCAGCGGAACAGGGGGCACTTCTGGAAACACCATATATTTT	CASSGTGGTSGNTIYF
.	TRBV21-1	TRBJ1-1	.	TGTGCCAGCAGCAAAACCCCCCGGGTTCGGGATCACCTGGTCCCTGAAGCTTTCTTT	CASSKTPRVRDHLVPEAFF
.	TRBV27	TRBJ2-5	TRBD1	TGTGCCAGCAGCGATGGTGGGACAGGGGGTTATGAGGAGACCCAGTACTTC	CASSDGGTGGYEETQYF
few	TRBV11-2	TRBJ2-2	TRBD1	TGTGCCAGCAGCTCGGGACAGGGGGCACGAACCGGGGAGCTGTTTTTT	CASSSGQGARTGELFF
.	TRBV6-5	TRBJ2-7	TRBD2	TGTGCCAGCAGTTACCCCCGGACTAGCGGGGACTACGAGCAGTACTTC	CASSYPRTSGDYEQYF
few	TRBV6-5	TRBJ1-2	.	TGTGCCAGCAGTACTAGGGACTACGGCTACACCTTC	CASSTRDYGYTF
.	TRBV2	TRBJ2-5	TRBD2	TGTGCCAGCAGTCCTCCGGGGGGGGGAGGGACCCAGTACTTC	CASSPPGGGGTQYF
once	TRBV2	TRBJ1-1	.	TGTGCCAGCGAGCGCTATACTGAAGCTTTCTTT	CASERYTEAFF
.	TRBV19	TRBJ1-2	TRBD1	TGTGCCAGTAGTATTGTCAGGGGGAACTATGGCTACACCTTC	CASSIVRGNYGYTF
.	TRBV5-4	TRBJ1-1	TRBD1	TGTGCCAGCAGCCCCCCCGAAGCGGACAGGGGAGTCTACGCTTTCTTT	CASSPPEADRGVYAFF
.	TRBV30	TRBJ2-1	TRBD2	TGTGCCTGGAGTGCCGGACTAGCGGGAATCTATGAGCAGTTCTTC	CAWSAGLAGIYEQFF
.	TRBV5-8	TRBJ2-7	TRBD1	TGTGCCAGCAGCTTCGACAGGGGGACCTCCTACGAGCAGTACTTC	CASSFDRGTSYEQYF
.	TRBV19	TRBJ1-1	TRBD1	TGTGCCACCAAACCCCGCGGGACAGATCAGAACACTGAAGCTTTCTTT	CATKPRGTDQNTEAFF
.	TRBV6-5	TRBJ1-2	TRBD1	TGTGCCAGCAGTTCGGACAGGATCATCTATGGCTACACCTTC	CASSSDRIIYGYTF
.	TRBV30	TRBJ1-3	.	TGTGCCTGGAGTTCAGGGACTGGAAACACCATATATTTT	CAWSSGTGNTIYF
.	TRBV19	TRBJ1-6	TRBD1	TGTGCCAGTACCGATCGGACAGGGACTAATTATAATTCACCCCTCCACTTT	CASTDRTGTNYNSPLHF
.	TRBV30	TRBJ2-3	.	TGTGCCTGGAGCCTCCCAACGGGTACGCAGTATTTT	CAWSLPTGTQYF
few	TRBV30	TRBJ1-2	TRBD1	TGTGCCTGGAGCCCGGACAGGGGAACCTTC	CAWSPDRGTF
once	TRBV19	TRBJ2-7	.	TGTGCCAGTAGCGATGGGACTCTTCACCTCTACGAGCAGTACTTC	CASSDGTLHLYEQYF
.	TRBV2	TRBJ1-1	.	TGTGCCAGCAACTTACGGGTCAACACTGAAGCTTTCTTT	CASNLRVNTEAFF
.	TRBV18	TRBJ1-2	.	TGTGCCAGCTCACCTTTTTCCTCTAACTATGGCTACACCTTC	CASSPFSSNYGYTF
.	TRBV4-3	TRBJ2-1	.	TGCGCCAGCAGCCGGGCAGGAGGCCACACCGGTCATGAGCAGTTCTTC	CASSRAGGHTGHEQFF